What follows describes a single T cell receptor beta chain. Its cognate antigen is unknown. The data were obtained in a study of CD8 T cells in Susac syndrome. General study findings and limits: The authors acknowledged that their TCR sequencing and HLA analysis involved a relatively small number of individuals.

Roughly 0.45 to 1 ug RNA was reverse transcribed with random hexamers. TCR beta CDR3 was amplified by immunoSEQ multiplex PCR. This amplification extended across 54 Vbeta and 13 Jbeta segments. Each CDR3 protein gets one entry after TCRdb re-called the immunoSEQ multiplex PCR reads with MiXCR. The top ten hold 0.24% of the sample, which has more than 65,000 distinct CDR3 sequences, more than 85% seen once. In germline, CDR1 is LGHDT, CDR2 YNNKEL (reference sequence). The ends were cut back, 5 bases at V and 0 bases at J, with 11 bases in the middle. The CDR3 runs to 14 residues. The T cells that were sequenced for TCR beta were CD8+ and CD4+ cells from blood. Controls were age- and sex-matched healthy donors.

The sample taken for sequencing was CD8+ T cells from PBMCs. V gene TRBV3-1 combines with J gene TRBJ2-7, with D maybe TRBD1 (5 bases). The source of this sequence is a human donor in good health. The CDR3 protein is CASSSGQSSYEQYF. DNA for the CDR3: TGTGCCAGCAGCTCAGGGCAGAGCTCCTACGAGCAGTACTTC.